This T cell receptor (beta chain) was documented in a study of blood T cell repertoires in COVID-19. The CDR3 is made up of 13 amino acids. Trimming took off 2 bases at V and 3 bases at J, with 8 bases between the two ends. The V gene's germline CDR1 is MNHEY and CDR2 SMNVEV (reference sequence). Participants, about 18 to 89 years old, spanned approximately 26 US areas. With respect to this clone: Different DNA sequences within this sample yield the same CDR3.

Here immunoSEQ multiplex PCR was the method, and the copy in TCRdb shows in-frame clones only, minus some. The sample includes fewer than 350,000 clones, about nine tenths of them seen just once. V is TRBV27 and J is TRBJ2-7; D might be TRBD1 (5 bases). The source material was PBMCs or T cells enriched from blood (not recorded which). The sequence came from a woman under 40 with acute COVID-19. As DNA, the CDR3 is TGTGCCAGCAGTTTAAGGGGCAGCTACGAGCAGTACTTC. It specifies CASSLRGSYEQYF.